What follows describes a single TCR beta chain. Its antigen is as yet unknown. Generated by immunoSEQ multiplex PCR, the TCRdb table keeps only in-frame clones and is missing some. The profile shows 30,000 to 45,000 clones, 70% to 90% of them singletons. CDR1 is SQVTM and CDR2 is ANQGSEA in the germline V gene. The CDR3 runs to 14 residues. The V segment lost 3 bases and the J segment 5 bases; nucleotides outside the gene matches: 7. This entry is derived from a study of T cells in narcolepsy. Study-wide points: Some memory CD4+ repertoires had no autoreactive clone sequences.

The TCR originated in a human donor with narcolepsy. The rearrangement joins TRBV29-1 to TRBJ2-5; 9 positions match TRBD2. Sequencing used CD45RA- memory CD4+ T cells from PBMCs. The CDR3 loop is CSVDAGGRGETQYF. In nucleotides, the CDR3 is TGCAGCGTTGATGCGGGGGGGCGGGGGGAGACCCAGTACTTC. Full variable domain (missing parts from reference TRBV29-1 and TRBJ2-5): SAVISQKPSRDICQRGTSLTIQCQVDSQVTMMFWYRQQPGQSLTLIATANQGSEATYESGFVIDKFPISRPNLTFSTLTVSNMSPEDSSIYLCSVDAGGRGETQYFGPGTRLLVL.